These 28 T cell receptor beta chains originate from one sample sequenced in a study of cytomegalovirus exposure and HLA in healthy donors (dated by TCRdb to between 2016 and 2019). The library was generated by the immunoSEQ multiplex PCR assay. TCRdb took over this immuneACCESS table, retaining in-frame rearrangements with V and J assigned. Such tables are incomplete; in checked studies, under half of the missing clones stem from an unresolved V gene, and the remainder is unexplained. The sample contains around 71,000 clones, approximately 94% of them found a single time. The ten most abundant clones make up around 1.5% of the sample. The sequenced sample consisted of PBMCs. Source of these receptors: a man between 18 and 35 years old in good health and CMV-seropositive.

This chain uses TRBV2 with TRBJ2-6; D is perhaps TRBD1 (5 bases). From germline, CDR1 is SNHLY and CDR2 FYNNEI. The CDR3 extends over 14 amino acids. V was shortened by 8 bases and J by 0 bases, with 8 bases between the two germline ends. CDR3 nucleotide sequence: TGTGCCAGCTACAGGAGCTCTGGGGCCAACGTCCTGACTTTC. The encoded protein is CASYRSSGANVLTF.

The V and J genes are TRBV9 and TRBJ2-2, with D possibly matching TRBD2 (6 bases). The CDR3 extends over 17 amino acids. CDR1 is SGDLS and CDR2 is YYNGEE in the germline V gene. V gave up 2 bases and J gave up 0 bases, with 14 bases separating them. CDR3 amino acids: CASSVSGAGSNTGELFF. CDR3 in DNA: TGTGCCAGCAGCGTTAGCGGAGCCGGATCGAACACCGGGGAGCTGTTTTTT.

The genes are TRBV9 and TRBJ1-2; a possible D gene is TRBD1 (6 bases). V lost 4 bases and J 2 bases, leaving 15 bases between the germline ends. This CDR3 is built from 15 residues. Germline V gives CDR1 SGDLS, CDR2 YYNGEE. The CDR3 nucleotides read TGTGCCAGCAGCCCAAGAGATACAGGGAACTATGGCTACACCTTC. Residues: CASSPRDTGNYGYTF.

The chain combines TRBV28 with TRBJ2-5; TRBD2 agrees at 13 bases. J was trimmed by 4 bases and V by 6 bases; bases with no gene match: 2. Germline lookup yields CDR1 MDHEN and CDR2 SYDVKM. The length of the CDR3 is 14 residues. The CDR3, as DNA: TGTGCCAGCAGCCGACTAGCGGGAGGAGAGACCCAGTACTTC. Amino acid sequence: CASSRLAGGETQYF.

V is TRBV5-1 and J is TRBJ2-1, with TRBD2 identical over 9 bases. Germline CDR1 and CDR2: SGHRS and YFSETQ. There are 17 residues in the CDR3. Losses at the gene ends were 1 base for V and 8 bases for J; bases not matched to a gene: 13. The CDR3 sequence: CASSLFGGSGGPDEQFF. CDR3 nucleotide sequence: TGCGCCAGCAGCTTGTTCGGGGGAAGCGGGGGGCCGGATGAGCAGTTCTTC.

The rearrangement joins TRBV13 to TRBJ2-2, with TRBD2 matching 8 bases. The J segment lost 2 bases and the V segment lost 5 bases, leaving 4 bases of the junction unmatched. The germline CDR1 and CDR2 sequences are PRHDT and FYEKMQ (reference sequence). This CDR3 spans 15 amino acids. The CDR3, as DNA: TGTGCCAGCAGCACCCGGACTAGCAACACCGGGGAGCTGTTTTTT. Its protein is CASSTRTSNTGELFF.

This chain links TRBV5-1 with TRBJ2-1; the D gene is possibly TRBD1 (5 bases). Looked up from germline, CDR1 is SGHRS and CDR2 is YFSETQ. Trimming pared 4 bases from V and 4 bases from J, leaving 6 bases between. The CDR3 consists of 12 residues. The CDR3 spells CASSPGYNEQFF. The CDR3 DNA reads as TGCGCCAGCAGCCCAGGGTACAATGAGCAGTTCTTC.

In this sample, this clone turned up once. V usage is TRBV18 and J usage is TRBJ2-7; D gene uncertain. Germline-derived CDR1 and CDR2 are KGHSH and LQKENI. The CDR3 has 13 residues. V dropped 5 bases and J dropped 5 bases, with 13 bases sitting between them. CDR3 region: CASSYQATDEQYF. CDR3 DNA sequence: TGTGCCAGCTCATATCAGGCCACGGACGAGCAGTACTTC.

This chain's CDR3 is CSARQFGEQYF. For the CDR3, the DNA is TGCAGTGCAAGACAGTTCGGGGAGCAGTACTTC. V and J are TRBV20-1 and TRBJ2-7, with a weak D call TRBD1 (5 bases). V lost 6 bases and J 7 bases, leaving 13 bases between the germline ends. This CDR3 is 11 amino acids long. Germline CDR1 DFQATT, CDR2 SNEGSKA (reference sequence).

The chain links TRBV29-1 to TRBJ2-7; tentatively, D is TRBD1 (6 bases). V was trimmed by 7 bases and J by 3 bases, leaving 10 bases between them. This CDR3 contains 11 residues. Germline V gives CDR1 SQVTM, CDR2 ANQGSEA. This CDR3 is CSAGQLYEQYF. The CDR3 DNA is TGCAGCGCCGGACAGCTCTACGAGCAGTACTTC.

The rearrangement joins TRBV6-4 to TRBJ2-2, with 8 bases lining up with TRBD2. The junction had 10 bases not matched to a gene; V was cut back by 6 bases and J by 1 base. CDR1 and CDR2 (germline): MRHNA, SNTAGT. CDR3 length: 17 residues. The CDR3 sequence: CASSPGGSEVNTGELFF. As DNA, the CDR3 is TGTGCCAGCAGCCCGGGGGGGTCCGAGGTGAACACCGGGGAGCTGTTTTTT.

The chain uses TRBV18 and TRBJ1-1, with a tentative D call TRBD1 (6 bases). The CDR3 totals 14 residues. The V end lost 3 bases, the J end lost 4 bases, and 12 bases lay between the germline ends. Germline CDR1 KGHSH, CDR2 LQKENI. CDR3 region: CASSPQGLRTEAFF. As DNA, the CDR3 is TGTGCCAGCTCACCTCAGGGGTTACGCACTGAAGCTTTCTTT.

The gene calls are TRBV21-1 and TRBJ2-7; the table's TRBD1 call for D was not verified on the DNA. TRBV21-1 is shown as a pseudogene. The CDR3 is 20 residues long. CDR3 in amino acids: CASSTTPGQGPKFYFYEQYF. CDR3 nucleotide sequence: TGTGCCAGCAGCACGACCCCGGGACAGGGGCCGAAATTTTACTTCTACGAGCAGTACTTC.

The chain has TRBV18 and TRBJ2-2, with 7 positions matching TRBD1. CDR1 is KGHSH, CDR2 LQKENI, per germline. The length of the CDR3 is 16 residues. The J segment lost 0 bases and the V segment lost 5 bases, leaving 6 bases of the junction unmatched. CDR3 protein: CASSSGQLANTGELFF. The CDR3 DNA reads as TGTGCCAGCTCATCGGGACAGCTAGCGAACACCGGGGAGCTGTTTTTT.

The rearrangement links TRBV7-8 to TRBJ1-5, with 8 nucleotides matching TRBD1. This CDR3 spans 17 amino acids. V gave up 1 base and J gave up 1 base; unmatched junction bases: 6. Germline values: CDR1 SGHVS, CDR2 FQNEAQ. The CDR3 sequence: CASSLETGAFSNQPQHF. CDR3 sequence (DNA): TGTGCCAGCAGCTTAGAGACAGGGGCTTTCAGCAATCAGCCCCAGCATTTT.

The chain recombines TRBV27 with TRBJ2-1; 8 bases fit TRBD2. Germline assignment: CDR1 MNHEY and CDR2 SMNVEV (reference sequence). Trimming took 5 bases from V and 5 from J; bases not matched to a gene: 8. The CDR3 is 15 residues long. Here the CDR3 reads CASSTSGRWHNEQFF. Written as DNA, the CDR3 is TGTGCCAGCAGTACGAGCGGGAGATGGCACAATGAGCAGTTCTTC.

The chain is built from TRBV18 and TRBJ1-5; tentative D call: TRBD1 (6 bases). There are 15 residues in the CDR3. Trimming pared 0 bases from V and 7 bases from J, leaving 13 bases between. Germline CDR1 KGHSH, CDR2 LQKENI. CDR3 in amino acids: CASSPPQAQGQPQHF. DNA of the CDR3: TGTGCCAGCTCACCACCTCAAGCACAGGGACAGCCCCAGCATTTT.

J is TRBJ1-1 and V is TRBV11-2; a possible D gene is TRBD1 (5 bases). Trimming cost V 8 bases and J 1 base, with 14 bases left between them. Germline values: CDR1 SGHAT, CDR2 FQNNGV. The CDR3 spans 14 residues. The CDR3 loop reads CASRPGLSNTEAFF. The CDR3 DNA reads TGTGCCAGCCGACCAGGGTTGTCGAACACTGAAGCTTTCTTT. The full variable domain, in which reference TRBV11-2 and TRBJ1-1 provide the parts outside the CDR3, is EAGVAQSPRYKIIEKRQSVAFWCNPISGHATLYWYQQILGQGPKLLIQFQNNGVVDDSQLPKDRFSAERLKGVDSTLKIQPAKLEDSAVYLCASRPGLSNTEAFFGQGTRLTVV.

This chain uses TRBV10-2 with TRBJ2-3, with D tentatively TRBD1 (5 bases). Germline V gene data show CDR1 as WSHSY and CDR2 as SAAADI. This CDR3 spans 14 amino acids. The ends were cut back, 7 bases at V and 3 bases at J, with 14 bases in the middle. The CDR3 here is CASTRQPGTDTQYF. The CDR3 DNA follows: TGCGCCAGCACCCGACAGCCCGGTACAGATACGCAGTATTTT.

V and J are TRBV7-8 and TRBJ2-7; 10 positions agree with TRBD1. Germline V gene data show CDR1 as SGHVS and CDR2 as FQNEAQ. V was clipped by 5 bases and J by 3 bases; unmatched bases: 4. The CDR3 runs to 14 residues. The CDR3 coding sequence is TGTGCCAGCAGCCCCCGGGACAGGGGCTACGAGCAGTACTTC. Translation: CASSPRDRGYEQYF.

The rearrangement joins TRBV5-1 to TRBJ2-5; 7 bases line up with TRBD2. The germline V gene encodes CDR1 SGHRS and CDR2 YFSETQ. The length of the CDR3 is 15 residues. V shed 1 base and J 4 bases; nucleotides not matched to a gene: 7. In nucleotides, the CDR3 is TGCGCCAGCAGCTTGTTACTAGCGCGGGGAGAGACCCAGTACTTC. This codes for CASSLLLARGETQYF. The full variable domain, in which reference TRBV5-1 and TRBJ2-5 provide the parts outside the CDR3, is KAGVTQTPRYLIKTRGQQVTLSCSPISGHRSVSWYQQTPGQGLQFLFEYFSETQRNKGNFPGRFSGRQFSNSRSEMNVSTLELGDSALYLCASSLLLARGETQYFGPGTRLLVL.

The chain combines TRBV6-5 with TRBJ2-7; 9 bases map to TRBD1. This CDR3 region has 15 residues. Germline lookup yields CDR1 MNHEY and CDR2 SVGAGI. V gave up 2 bases and J gave up 5 bases; unmatched junction bases: 7. CDR3 in amino acids: CASSYGTGRWNEQYF. The CDR3 DNA reads as TGTGCCAGCAGTTACGGGACAGGGCGGTGGAACGAGCAGTACTTC.

The chain is built from TRBV25-1 and TRBJ1-2; TRBD1 aligns across 7 bases. Germline CDR1 and CDR2: MGHDK and SYGVNS. Losses at the gene ends were 4 bases for V and 2 bases for J; bases not matched to a gene: 7. This CDR3 spans 15 amino acids. The CDR3 spells CASSASTGENYGYTF. DNA of the CDR3: TGTGCCAGCAGTGCCAGTACAGGGGAAAACTATGGCTACACCTTC.

This chain uses TRBV6-4 with TRBJ2-3, with 9 bases that match TRBD2. The CDR3 length is 15 residues. V dropped 6 bases and J dropped 2; count of bases not matched to a gene: 6. Per the germline V gene, CDR1 is MRHNA and CDR2 is SNTAGT. CDR3 loop: CASSRTSAFTDTQYF. In DNA form, the CDR3 reads TGTGCCAGCAGCAGGACTAGCGCTTTCACAGATACGCAGTATTTT.

This chain connects TRBV18 to TRBJ1-1; D uncertain. V dropped 2 bases and J dropped 1 base, with 14 bases sitting between them. The CDR3 has 16 residues. The germline V gene has CDR1 KGHSH and CDR2 LQKENI. CDR3 protein: CASSPDTVRKNTEAFF. The DNA of the CDR3 is TGTGCCAGCTCACCAGATACAGTTAGAAAGAACACTGAAGCTTTCTTT.

V and J are TRBV28 and TRBJ2-4; perhaps TRBD1 as D (5 bases). Trimming took off 5 bases at V and 4 bases at J, with 9 bases between the two ends. This CDR3 spans 13 amino acids. Germline CDR1 and CDR2: MDHEN and SYDVKM. The CDR3 is CASSVTVKNIQYF. In DNA, the CDR3 is TGTGCCAGCAGTGTGACAGTAAAAAACATTCAGTACTTC.

The chain combines TRBV18 with TRBJ2-7, with 12 bases fitting TRBD2. Germline assignment: CDR1 KGHSH and CDR2 LQKENI. This CDR3 is built from 17 residues. With 2 bases clipped from V and 0 bases from J, the junction kept 5 bases outside the gene matches. The CDR3 DNA is TGTGCCAGCTCACCAGGGACTAGCGGGTTAATCTCCTACGAGCAGTACTTC. Translation: CASSPGTSGLISYEQYF.

This chain connects TRBV7-9 to TRBJ2-1; tentatively, D is TRBD2 (6 bases). The CDR3 loop spans 15 amino acids. The germline gives CDR1 SEHNR, CDR2 FQNEAQ (reference sequence). V was pared by 1 base and J by 4 bases, with 11 bases between. CDR3 in DNA: TGTGCCAGCAGCTTAGGGGCCGGGGGTTACAATGAGCAGTTCTTC. It specifies CASSLGAGGYNEQFF.